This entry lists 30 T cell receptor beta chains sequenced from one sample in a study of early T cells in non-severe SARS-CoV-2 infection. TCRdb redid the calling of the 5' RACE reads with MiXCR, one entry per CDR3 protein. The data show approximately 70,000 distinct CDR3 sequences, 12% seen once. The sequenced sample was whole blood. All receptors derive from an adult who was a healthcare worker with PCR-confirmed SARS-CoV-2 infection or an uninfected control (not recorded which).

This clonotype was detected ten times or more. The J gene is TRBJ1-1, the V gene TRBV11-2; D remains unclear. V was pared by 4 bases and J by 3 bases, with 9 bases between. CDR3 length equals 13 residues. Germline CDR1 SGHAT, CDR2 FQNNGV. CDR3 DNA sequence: TGTGCCAGCAGCTCGCTCATGGACACTGAAGCTTTCTTT. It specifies CASSSLMDTEAFF.

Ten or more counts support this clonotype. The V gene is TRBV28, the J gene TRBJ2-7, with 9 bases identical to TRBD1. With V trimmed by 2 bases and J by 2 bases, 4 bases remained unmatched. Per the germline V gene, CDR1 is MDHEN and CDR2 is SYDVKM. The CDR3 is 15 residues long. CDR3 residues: CASSLVGQGTYEQYF. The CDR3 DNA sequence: TGTGCCAGCAGTTTAGTGGGACAGGGAACCTACGAGCAGTACTTC.

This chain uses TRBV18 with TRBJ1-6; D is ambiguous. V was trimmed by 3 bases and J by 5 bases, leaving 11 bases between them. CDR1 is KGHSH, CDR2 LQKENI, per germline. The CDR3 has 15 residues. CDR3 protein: CASSPGWSHNSPLHF. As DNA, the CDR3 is TGTGCCAGCTCACCGGGGTGGTCTCATAATTCACCCCTCCACTTT. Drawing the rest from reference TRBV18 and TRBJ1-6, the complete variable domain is NAGVMQNPRHLVRRRGQEARLRCSPMKGHSHVYWYRQLPEEGLKFMVYLQKENIIDESGMPKERFSAEFPKEGPSILRIQQVVRGDSAAYFCASSPGWSHNSPLHFGNGTRLTVT.

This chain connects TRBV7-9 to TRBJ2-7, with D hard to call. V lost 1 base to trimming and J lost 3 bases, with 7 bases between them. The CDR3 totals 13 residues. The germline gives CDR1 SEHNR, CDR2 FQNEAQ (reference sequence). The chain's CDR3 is CASSLEQHYEQYF. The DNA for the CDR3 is TGTGCCAGCAGCTTAGAACAGCACTACGAGCAGTACTTC.

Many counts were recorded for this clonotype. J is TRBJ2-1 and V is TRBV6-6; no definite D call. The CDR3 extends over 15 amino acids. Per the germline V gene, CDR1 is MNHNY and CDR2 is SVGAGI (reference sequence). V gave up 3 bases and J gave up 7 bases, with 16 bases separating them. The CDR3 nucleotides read TGTGCCAGCAGTTATCCCCAGGCCCCCAGGAATGAGCAGTTCTTC. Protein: CASSYPQAPRNEQFF.

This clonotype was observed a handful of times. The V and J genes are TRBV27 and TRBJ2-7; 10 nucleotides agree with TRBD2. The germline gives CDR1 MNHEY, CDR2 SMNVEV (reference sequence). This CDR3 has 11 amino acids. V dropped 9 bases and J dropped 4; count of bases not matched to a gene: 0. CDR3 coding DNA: TGTGCCAGACTAGCGGGGTACGAGCAGTACTTC. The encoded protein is CARLAGYEQYF.

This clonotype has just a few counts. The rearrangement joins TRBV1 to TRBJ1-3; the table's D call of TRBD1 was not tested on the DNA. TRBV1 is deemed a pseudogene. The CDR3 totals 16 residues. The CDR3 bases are TGCACCAGCAGCCCTGCTTGGGGACAGGCGGGAAACACCATATATTTT. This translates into CTSSPAWGQAGNTIYF.

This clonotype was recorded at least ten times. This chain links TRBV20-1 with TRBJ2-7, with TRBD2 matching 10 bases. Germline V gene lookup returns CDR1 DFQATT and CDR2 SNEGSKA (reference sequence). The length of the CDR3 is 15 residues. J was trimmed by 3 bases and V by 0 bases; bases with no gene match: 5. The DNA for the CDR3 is TGCAGTGCTAGAGATATGGCTAGCGGGAGCTACGAGCAGTACTTC. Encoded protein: CSARDMASGSYEQYF.

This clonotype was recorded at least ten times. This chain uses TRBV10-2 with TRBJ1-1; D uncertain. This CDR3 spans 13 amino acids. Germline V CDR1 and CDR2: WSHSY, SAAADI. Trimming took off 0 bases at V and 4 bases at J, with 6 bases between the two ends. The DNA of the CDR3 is TGCGCCAGCAGTGAGTCGACGGCCACTGAAGCTTTCTTT. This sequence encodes CASSESTATEAFF.

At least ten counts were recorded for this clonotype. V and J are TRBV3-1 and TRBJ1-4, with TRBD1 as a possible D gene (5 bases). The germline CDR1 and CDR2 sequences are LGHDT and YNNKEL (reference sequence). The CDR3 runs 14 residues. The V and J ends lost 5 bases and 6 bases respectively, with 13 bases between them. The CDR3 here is CASSDGTDYEKLFF. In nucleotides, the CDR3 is TGTGCCAGCAGCGATGGGACGGACTATGAAAAACTGTTTTTT.

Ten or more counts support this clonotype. The CDR3 DNA sequence: TGTGCCAGCAGCTCCGGACAGACCTCCTATAATTCACCCCTCCACTTT. Its translation is CASSSGQTSYNSPLHF. The chain employs TRBV11-2 and TRBJ1-6; D may be TRBD1 (6 bases). With 4 bases removed from V and 0 bases from J, the gap between germline ends came to 10 bases. The CDR3 extends over 16 amino acids. CDR1 and CDR2 (germline): SGHAT, FQNNGV. Complete variable domain (other parts from reference TRBV11-2 and TRBJ1-6): EAGVAQSPRYKIIEKRQSVAFWCNPISGHATLYWYQQILGQGPKLLIQFQNNGVVDDSQLPKDRFSAERLKGVDSTLKIQPAKLEDSAVYLCASSSGQTSYNSPLHFGNGTRLTVT.

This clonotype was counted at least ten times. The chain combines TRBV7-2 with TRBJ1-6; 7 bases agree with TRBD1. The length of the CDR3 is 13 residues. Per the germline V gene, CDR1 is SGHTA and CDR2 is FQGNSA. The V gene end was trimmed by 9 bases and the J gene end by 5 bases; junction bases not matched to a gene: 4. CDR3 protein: CASQGDHNSPLHF. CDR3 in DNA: TGTGCCAGTCAGGGGGATCATAATTCACCCCTCCACTTT.

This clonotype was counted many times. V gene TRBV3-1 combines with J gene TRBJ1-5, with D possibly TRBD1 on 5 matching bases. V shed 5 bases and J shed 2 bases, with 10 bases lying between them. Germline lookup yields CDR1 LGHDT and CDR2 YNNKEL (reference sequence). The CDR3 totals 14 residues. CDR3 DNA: TGTGCCAGCAGCTCAGGGAGTGGCAATCAGCCCCAGCATTTT. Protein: CASSSGSGNQPQHF.

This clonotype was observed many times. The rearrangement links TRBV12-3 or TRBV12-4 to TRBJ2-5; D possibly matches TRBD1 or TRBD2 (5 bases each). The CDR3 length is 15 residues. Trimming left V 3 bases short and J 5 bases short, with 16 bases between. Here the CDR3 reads CASSFGRTRGETQYF. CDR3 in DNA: TGTGCCAGCAGTTTTGGCAGGACACGAGGGGAGACCCAGTACTTC.

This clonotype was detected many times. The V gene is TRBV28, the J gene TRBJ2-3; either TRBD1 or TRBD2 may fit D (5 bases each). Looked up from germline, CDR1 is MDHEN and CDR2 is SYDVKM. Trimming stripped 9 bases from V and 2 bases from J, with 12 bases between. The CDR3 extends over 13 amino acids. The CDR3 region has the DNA TGTGCCAGGGGGGTCTCTTACACAGATACGCAGTATTTT. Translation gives CARGVSYTDTQYF.

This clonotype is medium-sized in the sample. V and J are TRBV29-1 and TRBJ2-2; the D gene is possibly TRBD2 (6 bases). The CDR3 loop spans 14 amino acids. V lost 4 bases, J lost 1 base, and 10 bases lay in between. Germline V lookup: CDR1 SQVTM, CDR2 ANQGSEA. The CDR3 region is CSVAGSGNTGELFF. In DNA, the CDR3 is TGCAGCGTTGCAGGTAGCGGGAACACCGGGGAGCTGTTTTTT.

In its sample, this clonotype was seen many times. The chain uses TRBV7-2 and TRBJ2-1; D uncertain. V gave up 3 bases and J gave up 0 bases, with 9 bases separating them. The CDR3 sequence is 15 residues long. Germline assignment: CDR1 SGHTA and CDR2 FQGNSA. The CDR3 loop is CASSFAASSYNEQFF. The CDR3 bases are TGTGCCAGCAGCTTTGCTGCAAGCTCCTACAATGAGCAGTTCTTC. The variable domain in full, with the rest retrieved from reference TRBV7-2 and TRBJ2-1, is GAGVSQSPSNKVTEKGKDVELRCDPISGHTALYWYRQSLGQGLEFLIYFQGNSAPDKSGLPSDRFSAERTGGSVSTLTIQRTQQEDSAVYLCASSFAASSYNEQFFGPGTRLTVL.

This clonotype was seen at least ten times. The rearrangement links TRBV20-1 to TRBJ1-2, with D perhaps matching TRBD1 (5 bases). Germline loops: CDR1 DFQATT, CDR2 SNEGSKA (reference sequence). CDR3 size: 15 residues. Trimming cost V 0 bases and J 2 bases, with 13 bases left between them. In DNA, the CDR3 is TGCAGTGCTAGAGACAGGGCCAGGCACAACTATGGCTACACCTTC. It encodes CSARDRARHNYGYTF.

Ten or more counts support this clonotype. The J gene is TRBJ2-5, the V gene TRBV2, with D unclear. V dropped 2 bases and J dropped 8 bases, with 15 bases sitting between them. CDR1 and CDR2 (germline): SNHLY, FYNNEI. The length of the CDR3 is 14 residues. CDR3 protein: CASSELSRPGTQYF. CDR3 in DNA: TGTGCCAGCAGTGAATTATCACGGCCCGGCACCCAGTACTTC. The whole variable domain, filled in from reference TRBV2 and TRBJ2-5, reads EPEVTQTPSHQVTQMGQEVILRCVPISNHLYFYWYRQILGQKVEFLVSFYNNEISEKSEIFDDQFSVERPDGSNFTLKIRSTKLEDSAMYFCASSELSRPGTQYFGPGTRLLVL.

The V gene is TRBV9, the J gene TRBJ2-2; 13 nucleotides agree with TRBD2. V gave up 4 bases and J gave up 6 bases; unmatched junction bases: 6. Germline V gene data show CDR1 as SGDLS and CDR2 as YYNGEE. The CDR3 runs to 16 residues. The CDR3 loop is CASSPGTSGTAGELFF. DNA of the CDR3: TGTGCCAGCAGCCCCGGGACTAGCGGGACGGCCGGGGAGCTGTTTTTT.

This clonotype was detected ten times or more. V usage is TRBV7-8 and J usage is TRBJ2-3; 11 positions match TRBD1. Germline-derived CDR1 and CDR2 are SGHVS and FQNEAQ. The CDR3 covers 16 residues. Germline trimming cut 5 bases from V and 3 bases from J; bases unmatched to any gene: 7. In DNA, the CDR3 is TGTGCCAGCAGCCTCCCCGGGACAGGGGGGACAGATACGCAGTATTTT. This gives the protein CASSLPGTGGTDTQYF. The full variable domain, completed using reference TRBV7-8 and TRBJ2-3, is GAGVSQSPRYKVAKRGQDVALRCDPISGHVSLFWYQQALGQGPEFLTYFQNEAQLDKSGLPSDRFFAERPEGSVSTLKIQRTQQEDSAVYLCASSLPGTGGTDTQYFGPGTRLTVL.

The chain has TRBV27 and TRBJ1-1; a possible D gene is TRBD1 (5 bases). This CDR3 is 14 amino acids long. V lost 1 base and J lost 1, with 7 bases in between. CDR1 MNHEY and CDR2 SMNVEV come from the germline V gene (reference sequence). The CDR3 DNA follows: TGTGCCAGCAGTTTATGGGGCCAGAACACTGAAGCTTTCTTT. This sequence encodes CASSLWGQNTEAFF.

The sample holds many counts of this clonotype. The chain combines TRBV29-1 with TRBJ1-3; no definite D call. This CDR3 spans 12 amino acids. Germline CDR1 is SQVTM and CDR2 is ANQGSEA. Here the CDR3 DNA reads TGCGCGGTAGGGATTTCTGGAAACACCATATATTTT. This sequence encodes CAVGISGNTIYF.

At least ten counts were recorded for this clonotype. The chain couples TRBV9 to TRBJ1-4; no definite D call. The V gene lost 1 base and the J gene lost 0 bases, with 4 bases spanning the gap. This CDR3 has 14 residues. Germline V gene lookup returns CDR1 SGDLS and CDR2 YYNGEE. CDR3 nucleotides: TGTGCCAGCAGCGTAACATCAACTAATGAAAAACTGTTTTTT. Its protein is CASSVTSTNEKLFF.

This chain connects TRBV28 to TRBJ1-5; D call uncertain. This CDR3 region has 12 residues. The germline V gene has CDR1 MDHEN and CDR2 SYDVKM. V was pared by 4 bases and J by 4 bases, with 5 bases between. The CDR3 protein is CASSWQNQPQHF. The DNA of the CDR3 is TGTGCCAGCAGTTGGCAGAATCAGCCCCAGCATTTT.

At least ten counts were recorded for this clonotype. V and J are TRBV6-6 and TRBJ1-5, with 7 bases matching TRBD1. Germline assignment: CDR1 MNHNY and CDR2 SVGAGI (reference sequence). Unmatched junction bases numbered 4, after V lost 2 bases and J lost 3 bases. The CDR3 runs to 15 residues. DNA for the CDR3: TGTGCCAGCAGTTACGCGGACAGGAACAATCAGCCCCAGCATTTT. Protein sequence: CASSYADRNNQPQHF.

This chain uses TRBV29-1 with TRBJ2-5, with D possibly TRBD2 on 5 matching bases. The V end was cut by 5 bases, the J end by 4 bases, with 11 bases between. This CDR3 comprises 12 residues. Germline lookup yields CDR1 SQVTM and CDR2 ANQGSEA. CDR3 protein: CSVTGIGETQYF. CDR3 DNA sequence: TGCAGCGTTACCGGGATCGGAGAGACCCAGTACTTC.

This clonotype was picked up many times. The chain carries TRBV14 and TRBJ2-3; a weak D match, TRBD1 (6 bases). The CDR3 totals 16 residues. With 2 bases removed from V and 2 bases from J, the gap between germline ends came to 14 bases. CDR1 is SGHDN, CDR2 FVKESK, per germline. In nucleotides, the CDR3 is TGTGCCAGCAGCCAACTCACAGGGTTATACACAGATACGCAGTATTTT. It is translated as CASSQLTGLYTDTQYF.

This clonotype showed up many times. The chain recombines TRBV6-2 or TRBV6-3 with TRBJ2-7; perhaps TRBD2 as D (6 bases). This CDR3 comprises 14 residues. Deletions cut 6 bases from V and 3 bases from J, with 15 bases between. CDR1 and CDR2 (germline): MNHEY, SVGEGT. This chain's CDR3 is CASRHPGERYEQYF. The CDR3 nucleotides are TGTGCCAGCAGACACCCGGGAGAGCGCTACGAGCAGTACTTC.

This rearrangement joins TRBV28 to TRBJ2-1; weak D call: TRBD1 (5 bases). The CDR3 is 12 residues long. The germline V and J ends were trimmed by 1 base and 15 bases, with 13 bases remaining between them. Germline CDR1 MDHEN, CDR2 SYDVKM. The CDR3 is CASSLSIGEPFF. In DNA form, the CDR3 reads TGTGCCAGCAGTTTATCGATAGGGGAACCGTTCTTC.